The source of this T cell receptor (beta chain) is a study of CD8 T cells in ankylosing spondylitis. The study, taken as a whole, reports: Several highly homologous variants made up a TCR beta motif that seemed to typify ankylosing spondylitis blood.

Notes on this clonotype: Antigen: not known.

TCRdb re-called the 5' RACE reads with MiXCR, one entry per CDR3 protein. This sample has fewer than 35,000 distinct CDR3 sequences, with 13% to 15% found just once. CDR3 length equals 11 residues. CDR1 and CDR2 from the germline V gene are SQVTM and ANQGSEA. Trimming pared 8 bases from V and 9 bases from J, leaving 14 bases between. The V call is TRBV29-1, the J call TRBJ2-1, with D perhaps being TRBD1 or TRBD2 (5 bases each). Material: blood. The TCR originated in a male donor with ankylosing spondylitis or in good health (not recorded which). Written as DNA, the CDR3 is TGCAGCCCTTCTGGGACGGCTGAGCAGTTCTTC. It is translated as CSPSGTAEQFF.